The 6 T cell receptor beta chains given below trace back to one sample, sequenced in a study of beta chain features in type 1 diabetes. Findings and limits, study-wide: Shorter TCRB CDR3s, moderately but significantly so, were found in Type 1 diabetes patients in all four CD4+ subsets.

The isolated RNA, all of it, was reverse transcribed, so expressed TCRB transcripts were what got sequenced. Assay: immunoSEQ multiplex PCR; the TCRdb copy retains only in-frame clones and omits some. There are 50,000 to 65,000 clones in the sample; under 45% occur only once, and 1.4% lies in the top ten. These receptors' targets are unknown. The source material was Tregs from blood. These receptors were collected from a man aged 25-45 years with type 1 diabetes.

This clone is categorized as medium-sized. CDR3 nucleotide sequence: TGTGCCAGCAGCTCCTTTGGTGTGGGCGGGAAGCTCAATGAGCAGTTCTTC. This sequence encodes CASSSFGVGGKLNEQFF. The chain recombines TRBV5-5 with TRBJ2-1; D possibly corresponds to TRBD2 (6 bases). The CDR3 runs 17 residues. Germline V gene sequence: CDR1 SGHKS, CDR2 YYEKEE (reference sequence). V was trimmed by 3 bases and J by 6 bases, leaving 22 bases between them.

This clone was picked up a small number of times. The CDR3 DNA follows: TGTGCCACCAGCAGAGATAAGGGGAACTATGGCTACACCTTC. This codes for CATSRDKGNYGYTF. The V and J genes are TRBV15 and TRBJ1-2, with D possibly being TRBD1 (5 bases). V lost 0 bases and J 2 bases, leaving 7 bases between the germline ends. The CDR3 totals 14 residues. The V gene's germline CDR1 is LNHNV and CDR2 YYDKDF (reference sequence).

V is TRBV4-2 and J is TRBJ2-7; 9 bases agree with TRBD1. The CDR3 runs to 15 residues. Germline loops: CDR1 LGHNA, CDR2 YNFKEQ. The junction had 10 bases not matched to a gene; V was cut back by 5 bases and J by 5 bases. CDR3 coding DNA: TGTGCCAGCAGCTTTAAAGGGGGACAGGGTGACGAGCAGTACTTC. It encodes CASSFKGGQGDEQYF.

The V and J genes are TRBV28 and TRBJ2-1; 9 bases fit TRBD1. Per germline, CDR1 MDHEN and CDR2 SYDVKM. The CDR3 has 19 amino acids. V lost 5 bases, J lost 5 bases, and 19 bases stayed unmatched. The CDR3 DNA sequence: TGTGCCAGCAGTCAATCTCCGGGACAGGGTGGAACGCCTCACAATGAGCAGTTCTTC. This gives the protein CASSQSPGQGGTPHNEQFF.

This sequence joins TRBV9 and TRBJ2-7; D possibly corresponds to TRBD2 (6 bases). Germline values: CDR1 SGDLS, CDR2 YYNGEE. Trimming left V 0 bases short and J 2 bases short, with 12 bases between. This CDR3 has 15 residues. The CDR3 nucleotides are TGTGCCAGCAGCGTAGGGTTAGCGGCTACCTACGAGCAGTACTTC. Protein sequence: CASSVGLAATYEQYF. The full variable domain, its missing parts supplied by reference TRBV9 and TRBJ2-7, is DSGVTQTPKHLITATGQRVTLRCSPRSGDLSVYWYQQSLDQGLQFLIQYYNGEERAKGNILERFSAQQFPDLHSELNLSSLELGDSALYFCASSVGLAATYEQYFGPGTRLTVT.

CDR3 DNA: TGTGCCAGCAGCCAAGTGGGGGGCATTCAGTACTTC. Amino acids: CASSQVGGIQYF. The gene calls are TRBV14 and TRBJ2-4; D might be TRBD2 (6 bases). The V gene lost 1 base and the J gene lost 9 bases, with 7 bases spanning the gap. Germline V gives CDR1 SGHDN, CDR2 FVKESK. The CDR3 has 12 amino acids.